This T cell receptor (beta chain) was captured by sequencing in a study of blood T cells in healthy people across ages. Overall study results and limits: It was not known whether donors were CMV positive (a possible confounder of expanded clonotype changes).

A second about 7 to 11 cycle PCR used barcoded and J-beta primers. A template-switch adaptor with 12 random nucleotides tagged each cDNA molecule. TCRdb passed the 5' RACE reads through MiXCR, listing each CDR3 protein once. The table has approximately 800,000 distinct CDR3 sequences, 30% to 45% seen once. This clonotype occurred a few times. Its specificity is unknown. Germline assignment: CDR1 LGHNA and CDR2 YSLEER. The CDR3 is 17 residues long. V dropped 5 bases and J dropped 13; count of bases not matched to a gene: 16. Sequenced input: blood. The chain couples TRBV4-3 to TRBJ2-1, with TRBD2 identical over 14 bases. The receptor was derived from a man aged 18 to 35 in good health. The CDR3 is CASSSRLAGGYGETQFF. The CDR3, as DNA: TGCGCCAGCAGCTCTCGACTAGCGGGGGGGTATGGAGAGACCCAGTTCTTC.